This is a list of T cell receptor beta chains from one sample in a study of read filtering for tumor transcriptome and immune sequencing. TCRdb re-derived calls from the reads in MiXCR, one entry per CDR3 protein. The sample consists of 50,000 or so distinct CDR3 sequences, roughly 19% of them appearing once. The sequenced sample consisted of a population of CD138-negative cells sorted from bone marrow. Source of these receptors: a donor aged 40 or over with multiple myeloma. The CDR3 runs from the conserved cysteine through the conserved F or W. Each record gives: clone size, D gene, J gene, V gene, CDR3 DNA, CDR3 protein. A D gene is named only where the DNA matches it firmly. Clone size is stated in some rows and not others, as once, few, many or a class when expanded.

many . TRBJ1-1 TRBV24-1 TGTGCCACCAGTGACTCAGGGGATATGAACACTGAAGCTTTCTTT CATSDSGDMNTEAFF
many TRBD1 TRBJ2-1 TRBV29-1 TGCAGCGTATTGGGACAGTTCGCCAATGAGCAGTTCTTC CSVLGQFANEQFF
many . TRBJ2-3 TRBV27 TGTGCCAGCAGTACTCAAGCAGATACGCAGTATTTT CASSTQADTQYF
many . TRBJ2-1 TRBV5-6 TGTGCCAGCAGCTTGTCCTATGAGCAGTTCTTC CASSLSYEQFF
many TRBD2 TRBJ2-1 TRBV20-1 TGCAGTGCTAGAGATAGCACTAGCGGGAGGAATGAGCAGTTCTTC CSARDSTSGRNEQFF
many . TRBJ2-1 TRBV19 TGTGCCAGTAGTATAGTTCACAATGAGCAGTTCTTC CASSIVHNEQFF
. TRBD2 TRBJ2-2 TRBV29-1 TGCAGCGTCCGTAGCGGGGGGAACGCCGGGGAGCTGTTTTTT CSVRSGGNAGELFF
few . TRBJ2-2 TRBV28 TGTGCCAGCAGTCCTTGGGGGGCGGCCGGGGAGCTGTTTTTT CASSPWGAAGELFF
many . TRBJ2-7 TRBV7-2 TGTGCCAGCAGCTTCGCACAAGCAGCCTTCAGTGAGCAGTACTTC CASSFAQAAFSEQYF
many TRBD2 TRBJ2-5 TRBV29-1 TGCAGCGTTGAACCTCCGGGGGGAGAGACCCAGTACTTC CSVEPPGGETQYF